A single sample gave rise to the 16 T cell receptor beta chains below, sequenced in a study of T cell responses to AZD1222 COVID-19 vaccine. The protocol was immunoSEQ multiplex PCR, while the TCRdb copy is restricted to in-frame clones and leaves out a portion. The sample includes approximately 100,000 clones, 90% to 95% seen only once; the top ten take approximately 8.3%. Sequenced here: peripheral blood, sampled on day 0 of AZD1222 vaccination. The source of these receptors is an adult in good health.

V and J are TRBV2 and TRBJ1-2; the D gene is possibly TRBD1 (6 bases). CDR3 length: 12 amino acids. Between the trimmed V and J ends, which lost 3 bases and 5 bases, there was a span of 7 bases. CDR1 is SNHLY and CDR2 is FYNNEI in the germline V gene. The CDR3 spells CASSETGYGYTF. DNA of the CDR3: TGTGCCAGCAGTGAGACAGGTTATGGCTACACCTTC.

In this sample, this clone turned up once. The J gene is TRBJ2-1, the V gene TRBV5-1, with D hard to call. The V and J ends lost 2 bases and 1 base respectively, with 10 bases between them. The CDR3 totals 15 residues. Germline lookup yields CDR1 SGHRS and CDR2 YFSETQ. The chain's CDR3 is CASSFRGNSYNEQFF. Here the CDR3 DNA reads TGCGCCAGCAGCTTTCGCGGAAATTCCTACAATGAGCAGTTCTTC.

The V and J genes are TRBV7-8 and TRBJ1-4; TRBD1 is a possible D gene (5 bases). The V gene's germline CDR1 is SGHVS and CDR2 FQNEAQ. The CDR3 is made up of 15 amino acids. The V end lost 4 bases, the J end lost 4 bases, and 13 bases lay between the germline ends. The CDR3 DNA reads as TGTGCCAGCAGCTCGGGGGGACGGAGTAATGAAAAACTGTTTTTT. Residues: CASSSGGRSNEKLFF.

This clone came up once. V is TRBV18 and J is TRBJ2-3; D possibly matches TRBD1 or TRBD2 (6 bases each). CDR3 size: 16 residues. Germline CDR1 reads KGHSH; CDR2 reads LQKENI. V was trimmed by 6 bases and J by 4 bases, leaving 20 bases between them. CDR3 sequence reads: CASSPGRRGLSDTQYF. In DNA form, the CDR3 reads TGTGCCAGCTCCCCCGGGCGCAGGGGACTTTCAGATACGCAGTATTTT.

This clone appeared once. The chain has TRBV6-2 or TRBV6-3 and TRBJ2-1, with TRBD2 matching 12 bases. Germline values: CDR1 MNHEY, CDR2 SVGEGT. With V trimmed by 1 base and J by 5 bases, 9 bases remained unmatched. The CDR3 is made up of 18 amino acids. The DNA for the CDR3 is TGTGCCAGCAGTTACTTTGGACTAGCGGGGACAGGGAACAATGAGCAGTTCTTC. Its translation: CASSYFGLAGTGNNEQFF.

The CDR3 region has the DNA TGCGCCAGCAGCTTAAGCGGGGTAACCACAGATACGCAGTATTTT. Protein product: CASSLSGVTTDTQYF. V gene TRBV5-1 combines with J gene TRBJ2-3; 7 bases map to TRBD2. This CDR3 spans 15 amino acids. Per the germline V gene, CDR1 is SGHRS and CDR2 is YFSETQ. V was pared by 2 bases and J by 2 bases, with 5 bases of the junction left unmatched.

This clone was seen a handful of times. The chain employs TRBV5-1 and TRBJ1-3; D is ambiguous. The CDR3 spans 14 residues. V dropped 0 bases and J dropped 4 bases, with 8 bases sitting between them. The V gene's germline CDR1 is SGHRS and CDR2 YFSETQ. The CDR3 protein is CASSLEGRGNTIYF. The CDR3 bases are TGCGCCAGCAGCTTGGAAGGACGCGGAAACACCATATATTTT.

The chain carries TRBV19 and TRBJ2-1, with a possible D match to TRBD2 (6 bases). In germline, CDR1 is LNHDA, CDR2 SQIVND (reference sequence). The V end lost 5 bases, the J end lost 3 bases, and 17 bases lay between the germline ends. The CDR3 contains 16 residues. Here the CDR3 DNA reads TGTGCCAGTAGTCCAGCAGCTAGCGCCGTCTACAATGAGCAGTTCTTC. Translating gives CASSPAASAVYNEQFF. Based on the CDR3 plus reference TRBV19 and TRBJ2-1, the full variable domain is DGGITQSPKYLFRKEGQNVTLSCEQNLNHDAMYWYRQDPGQGLRLIYYSQIVNDFQKGDIAEGYSVSREKKESFPLTVTSAQKNPTAFYLCASSPAASAVYNEQFFGPGTRLTVL.

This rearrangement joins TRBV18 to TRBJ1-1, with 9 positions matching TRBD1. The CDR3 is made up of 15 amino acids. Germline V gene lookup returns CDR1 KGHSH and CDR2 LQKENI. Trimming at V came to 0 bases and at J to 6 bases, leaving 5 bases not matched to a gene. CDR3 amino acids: CASSPPGQGGAEAFF. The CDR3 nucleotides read TGTGCCAGCTCACCACCGGGACAGGGTGGCGCTGAAGCTTTCTTT. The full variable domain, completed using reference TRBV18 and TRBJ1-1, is NAGVMQNPRHLVRRRGQEARLRCSPMKGHSHVYWYRQLPEEGLKFMVYLQKENIIDESGMPKERFSAEFPKEGPSILRIQQVVRGDSAAYFCASSPPGQGGAEAFFGQGTRLTVV.

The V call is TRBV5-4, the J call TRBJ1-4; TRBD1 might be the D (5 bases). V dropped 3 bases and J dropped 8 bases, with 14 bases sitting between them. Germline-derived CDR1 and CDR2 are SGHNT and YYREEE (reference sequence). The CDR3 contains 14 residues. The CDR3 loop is CASSSGGFNEKLFF. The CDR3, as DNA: TGTGCCAGCAGCTCCGGGGGGTTTAACGAAAAACTGTTTTTT.

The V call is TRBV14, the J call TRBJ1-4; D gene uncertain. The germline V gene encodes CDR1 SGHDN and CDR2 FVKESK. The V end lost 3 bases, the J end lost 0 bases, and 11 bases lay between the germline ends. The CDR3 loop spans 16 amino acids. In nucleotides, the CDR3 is TGTGCCAGCAGCCACTTGTCTGTTGCAACTAATGAAAAACTGTTTTTT. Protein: CASSHLSVATNEKLFF.

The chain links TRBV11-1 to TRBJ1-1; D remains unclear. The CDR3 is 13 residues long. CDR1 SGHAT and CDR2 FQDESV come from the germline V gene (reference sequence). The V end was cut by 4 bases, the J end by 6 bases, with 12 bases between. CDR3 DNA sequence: TGTGCCAGCAGCTCGTCTTTGGTCTCTGAAGCTTTCTTT. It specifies CASSSSLVSEAFF.

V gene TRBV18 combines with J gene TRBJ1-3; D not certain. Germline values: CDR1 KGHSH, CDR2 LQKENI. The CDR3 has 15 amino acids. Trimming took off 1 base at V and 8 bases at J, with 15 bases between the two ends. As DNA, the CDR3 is TGTGCCAGCTCACCACTCACCGTCTCGGGAGACACCATATATTTT. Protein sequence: CASSPLTVSGDTIYF.

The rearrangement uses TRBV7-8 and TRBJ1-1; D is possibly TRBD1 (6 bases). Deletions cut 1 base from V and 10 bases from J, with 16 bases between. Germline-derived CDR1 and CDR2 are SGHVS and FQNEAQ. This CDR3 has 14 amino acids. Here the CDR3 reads CASSLGRTRGAAFF. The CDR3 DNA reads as TGTGCCAGCAGCTTAGGGCGGACCCGGGGGGCAGCTTTCTTT.

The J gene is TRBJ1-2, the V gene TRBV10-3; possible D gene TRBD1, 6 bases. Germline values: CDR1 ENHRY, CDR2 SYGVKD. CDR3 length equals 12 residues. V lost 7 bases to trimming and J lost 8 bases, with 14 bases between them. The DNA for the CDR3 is TGTGCCATCAAAACGGGGGCGGGCGGCTACACCTTC. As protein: CAIKTGAGGYTF.

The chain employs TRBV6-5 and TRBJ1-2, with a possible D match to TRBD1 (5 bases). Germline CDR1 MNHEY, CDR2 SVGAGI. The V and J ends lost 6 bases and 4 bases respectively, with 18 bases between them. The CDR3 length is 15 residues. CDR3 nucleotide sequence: TGTGCCAGCAGGGAGGGCTGGGGGATTGTCTATGGCTACACCTTC. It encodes CASREGWGIVYGYTF.